This T cell receptor beta chain stems from a study of T cell responses to AZD1222 COVID-19 vaccine. Study as a whole: Pooled in the analysis were second doses at about 4 or about 12 weeks.

As for this clone: Its antigen is unknown.

V gave up 6 bases and J gave up 7 bases, with 21 bases separating them. The germline CDR1 and CDR2 sequences are MRHNA and SNTAGT. This CDR3 contains 16 residues. Study-level results: In the spike-specific TCR repertoire, nearly half reportedly target unmutated variant regions. It was only a handful of AZD1222 recipients who were seropositive at baseline. CD4 TCRs linked to vaccination spanned spike, dominating at 160-218 and 743-854.

Profiling relied on immunoSEQ multiplex PCR, and the TCRdb table lists in-frame clones only, not all of them. The table has 130,000 to 150,000 clones, 90% to 95% seen once; the top ten hold 1.5% to 2%. The starting material was peripheral blood, obtained on day 0 of AZD1222 vaccination. The chain employs TRBV6-4 and TRBJ1-4; no definite D call. The sequence was obtained from an adult in good health. CDR3 in DNA: TGTGCCAGCAGAGTATCCCAGGAGTTTGGGGTTGAAAAACTGTTTTTT. Its translation is CASRVSQEFGVEKLFF.